Listed below are T cell receptor beta chains from one sample, sequenced in a study of blood T cell repertoires in COVID-19. Some clones are missing from TCRdb's copy, which holds only in-frame ones; the method was immunoSEQ multiplex PCR. The sample includes 250,000 to 300,000 clones, over 80% of them seen just once. The sample comprised peripheral blood. The receptors originated from a man aged 60-69 years who had recovered from COVID-19. Each CDR3 is given with its conserved first and last residue. The D gene is left open where the match is weak. Clone sizes are given selectively: once, few, many, or a class where the clone is expanded.

V gene: TRBV7-9; J gene: TRBJ1-2; D gene: TRBD1; clone size: NA; CDR3 protein: CASSDRQGALYGYTF; CDR3 DNA: TGTGCCAGCAGCGACAGACAGGGGGCTCTGTATGGCTACACCTTC
V gene: TRBV5-6; J gene: TRBJ2-3; D gene: TRBD2; clone size: NA; CDR3 protein: CASSLGGRGLAEYTQYF; CDR3 DNA: TGTGCCAGCAGCTTGGGGGGCAGGGGACTAGCGGAGTATACGCAGTATTTT
V gene: TRBV4-2; J gene: TRBJ2-7; D gene: NA; clone size: few; CDR3 protein: CASSQESRGEQYF; CDR3 DNA: TGTGCCAGCAGCCAAGAATCTAGGGGCGAGCAGTACTTC
V gene: TRBV6-2/TRBV6-3; J gene: TRBJ1-2; D gene: TRBD1; clone size: few; CDR3 protein: CASSYLAGTDYGYTF; CDR3 DNA: TGTGCCAGCAGTTACTTAGCCGGGACAGATTATGGCTACACCTTC
V gene: TRBV27; J gene: TRBJ1-2; D gene: NA; clone size: NA; CDR3 protein: CASSLSRQGVLGNYGYTF; CDR3 DNA: TGTGCCAGCAGTTTATCGCGGCAGGGTGTTTTGGGAAACTATGGCTACACCTTC
V gene: TRBV7-9; J gene: TRBJ2-7; D gene: NA; clone size: once; CDR3 protein: CASSLVQGHSYEQYF; CDR3 DNA: TGTGCCAGCAGCTTAGTACAGGGCCACTCCTACGAGCAGTACTTC
V gene: TRBV10-3; J gene: TRBJ2-1; D gene: TRBD2; clone size: NA; CDR3 protein: CAIRTGTSAYNEQFF; CDR3 DNA: TGTGCCATCAGAACCGGGACTAGCGCCTACAATGAGCAGTTCTTC
V gene: TRBV18; J gene: TRBJ2-3; D gene: TRBD2; clone size: NA; CDR3 protein: CASSPLATSAETGDTQYF; CDR3 DNA: TGTGCCAGCTCACCCCTGGCTACTAGCGCAGAGACGGGAGATACGCAGTATTTT
V gene: TRBV15; J gene: TRBJ2-1; D gene: TRBD2; clone size: NA; CDR3 protein: CATSRRTSGYSSYNEQFF; CDR3 DNA: TGTGCCACCAGCAGAAGGACTAGCGGGTACAGCTCCTACAATGAGCAGTTCTTC
V gene: TRBV3-1/TRBV3-2; J gene: TRBJ1-5; D gene: NA; clone size: NA; CDR3 protein: CASSQGRVNQPQHF; CDR3 DNA: TGTGCCAGCAGCCAGGGCAGGGTTAATCAGCCCCAGCATTTT
V gene: TRBV6-5; J gene: TRBJ1-2; D gene: NA; clone size: NA; CDR3 protein: CASMPGYGYTF; CDR3 DNA: TGTGCCAGCATGCCGGGCTATGGCTACACCTTC
V gene: TRBV6-1; J gene: TRBJ2-1; D gene: NA; clone size: NA; CDR3 protein: CASSEDVGGGRYNEQFF; CDR3 DNA: TGTGCCAGCAGTGAAGACGTTGGGGGGGGCCGATACAATGAGCAGTTCTTC
V gene: TRBV7-2; J gene: TRBJ1-6; D gene: NA; clone size: NA; CDR3 protein: CASSLGLLAYNSPLHF; CDR3 DNA: TGTGCCAGCAGCTTGGGCCTGTTAGCCTATAATTCACCCCTCCACTTT
V gene: TRBV7-2; J gene: TRBJ2-2; D gene: NA; clone size: NA; CDR3 protein: CASSLLPSAGELFF; CDR3 DNA: TGTGCCAGCAGCTTACTTCCGAGCGCCGGGGAGCTGTTTTTT
V gene: TRBV4-1; J gene: TRBJ2-5; D gene: NA; clone size: NA; CDR3 protein: CASSKGGAQETQYF; CDR3 DNA: TGCGCCAGCTCGAAAGGGGGGGCCCAGGAGACCCAGTACTTC
V gene: TRBV5-8; J gene: TRBJ1-2; D gene: NA; clone size: NA; CDR3 protein: CASSYGIKGYTF; CDR3 DNA: TGTGCCAGCAGCTACGGGATAAAAGGCTACACCTTC
V gene: TRBV5-1; J gene: TRBJ1-2; D gene: NA; clone size: NA; CDR3 protein: CASSITPGTNYGYTF; CDR3 DNA: TGCGCCAGCAGCATCACCCCCGGGACTAACTATGGCTACACCTTC
V gene: TRBV4-2; J gene: TRBJ2-2; D gene: NA; clone size: NA; CDR3 protein: CASSLEDVAATGELFF; CDR3 DNA: TGTGCCAGCAGCCTCGAAGACGTAGCAGCCACCGGGGAGCTGTTTTTT
V gene: TRBV7-3; J gene: TRBJ1-5; D gene: TRBD1; clone size: NA; CDR3 protein: CASSLRGSGGNNQPQHF; CDR3 DNA: TGTGCCAGCAGCTTAAGAGGCTCAGGGGGGAACAATCAGCCCCAGCATTTT
V gene: TRBV27; J gene: TRBJ2-3; D gene: TRBD2; clone size: NA; CDR3 protein: CASSWRRTSGGAGDTQYF; CDR3 DNA: TGTGCCAGCAGTTGGCGCCGGACTAGCGGGGGGGCTGGAGATACGCAGTATTTT
V gene: TRBV28; J gene: TRBJ2-7; D gene: NA; clone size: NA; CDR3 protein: CASSSTGGAYEQYF; CDR3 DNA: TGTGCCAGCAGTTCTACAGGTGGGGCCTACGAGCAGTACTTC
V gene: TRBV27; J gene: TRBJ2-1; D gene: NA; clone size: NA; CDR3 protein: CASSLSAGALSHEQFF; CDR3 DNA: TGTGCCAGCAGTTTATCGGCAGGGGCGCTGAGCCATGAGCAGTTCTTC
V gene: TRBV12-5; J gene: TRBJ2-3; D gene: TRBD2; clone size: few; CDR3 protein: CASGRGLAGKTDTQYF; CDR3 DNA: TGTGCTAGTGGCAGGGGACTAGCGGGTAAAACAGATACGCAGTATTTT
V gene: TRBV9; J gene: TRBJ2-7; D gene: NA; clone size: NA; CDR3 protein: CASSVAEGLTAGEQYF; CDR3 DNA: TGTGCCAGCAGCGTAGCTGAGGGACTCACCGCTGGCGAGCAGTACTTC
V gene: TRBV5-4; J gene: TRBJ2-1; D gene: NA; clone size: NA; CDR3 protein: CASSLASPSNEQFF; CDR3 DNA: TGTGCCAGCAGCTTGGCTAGCCCATCTAATGAGCAGTTCTTC
V gene: TRBV7-8; J gene: TRBJ1-4; D gene: NA; clone size: NA; CDR3 protein: CASSLASQDKAKLFF; CDR3 DNA: TGTGCCAGCAGCTTAGCTTCGCAGGATAAGGCAAAACTGTTTTTT
V gene: TRBV5-1; J gene: TRBJ1-5; D gene: TRBD1; clone size: few; CDR3 protein: CASSPTGHGQPQHF; CDR3 DNA: TGCGCCAGCAGCCCGACAGGGCACGGTCAGCCCCAGCATTTT
V gene: TRBV5-6; J gene: TRBJ2-2; D gene: TRBD2; clone size: NA; CDR3 protein: CASSSTTSGGRSNTGELFF; CDR3 DNA: TGTGCCAGCAGCTCCACCACTAGCGGGGGACGATCGAACACCGGGGAGCTGTTTTTT
V gene: TRBV10-3; J gene: TRBJ2-4; D gene: TRBD1; clone size: NA; CDR3 protein: CAISELGQGENIQYF; CDR3 DNA: TGTGCCATCAGTGAATTAGGACAGGGCGAAAACATTCAGTACTTC
V gene: TRBV19; J gene: TRBJ2-1; D gene: TRBD1; clone size: once; CDR3 protein: CASRKQGQGGGEQFF; CDR3 DNA: TGTGCCAGTAGAAAACAGGGACAGGGAGGAGGGGAGCAGTTCTTC
V gene: TRBV5-6; J gene: TRBJ1-5; D gene: TRBD1; clone size: NA; CDR3 protein: CASSRRGSNQPQHF; CDR3 DNA: TGTGCCAGCAGCCGCAGGGGGTCAAATCAGCCCCAGCATTTT
V gene: TRBV6-5; J gene: TRBJ1-5; D gene: TRBD1; clone size: few; CDR3 protein: CASSSRQGAVGAAQHF; CDR3 DNA: TGTGCCAGCAGTTCCAGACAGGGGGCCGTCGGGGCGGCCCAGCATTTT
V gene: TRBV5-6; J gene: TRBJ1-1; D gene: NA; clone size: NA; CDR3 protein: CASSLEGGSTEAFF; CDR3 DNA: TGTGCCAGCAGCTTGGAGGGGGGGAGCACTGAAGCTTTCTTT
V gene: TRBV23-1; J gene: TRBJ1-2; D gene: TRBD1; clone size: NA; CDR3 protein: CASSQPETGCREGYTF; CDR3 DNA: TGCGCCAGCAGTCAACCAGAGACAGGGTGTAGGGAAGGCTACACCTTC
V gene: TRBV18; J gene: TRBJ2-3; D gene: NA; clone size: NA; CDR3 protein: CASSASNGDTQYF; CDR3 DNA: TGTGCCAGCTCGGCCTCGAACGGGGATACGCAGTATTTT
V gene: TRBV6-5; J gene: TRBJ2-1; D gene: NA; clone size: NA; CDR3 protein: CASSYPGNEQFF; CDR3 DNA: TGTGCCAGCAGTTACCCCGGCAATGAGCAGTTCTTC
V gene: TRBV6-4; J gene: TRBJ2-2; D gene: NA; clone size: NA; CDR3 protein: CASRPGALAGELFF; CDR3 DNA: TGTGCCAGCAGGCCGGGAGCCCTTGCTGGGGAGCTGTTTTTT
V gene: TRBV2; J gene: TRBJ2-3; D gene: NA; clone size: NA; CDR3 protein: CASSEGGISTDTQYF; CDR3 DNA: TGTGCCAGCAGTGAGGGCGGGATAAGCACAGATACGCAGTATTTT
V gene: TRBV7-2; J gene: TRBJ1-1; D gene: NA; clone size: few; CDR3 protein: CASSLARGNTEAFF; CDR3 DNA: TGTGCCAGCAGCTTAGCGCGTGGGAACACTGAAGCTTTCTTT
V gene: TRBV30; J gene: TRBJ1-6; D gene: NA; clone size: NA; CDR3 protein: CAWTSGVGNSPLHF; CDR3 DNA: TGTGCCTGGACCTCAGGGGTCGGGAATTCACCCCTCCACTTT
V gene: TRBV5-1; J gene: TRBJ2-5; D gene: NA; clone size: NA; CDR3 protein: CASSSLQGVQGQETQYF; CDR3 DNA: TGCGCCAGCAGCTCACTCCAGGGTGTTCAGGGTCAAGAGACCCAGTACTTC
V gene: TRBV6-6; J gene: TRBJ2-7; D gene: NA; clone size: NA; CDR3 protein: CASRPRELYEQYF; CDR3 DNA: TGTGCCAGCAGACCCCGGGAACTCTACGAGCAGTACTTC
V gene: TRBV5-1; J gene: TRBJ2-1; D gene: NA; clone size: NA; CDR3 protein: CASSLTRNGYNEQFF; CDR3 DNA: TGCGCCAGCAGCTTGACTAGAAATGGCTACAATGAGCAGTTCTTC
V gene: TRBV29-1; J gene: TRBJ1-2; D gene: NA; clone size: once; CDR3 protein: CSVGAREYGYTF; CDR3 DNA: TGCAGCGTTGGGGCCAGGGAATATGGCTACACCTTC
V gene: TRBV21-1; J gene: TRBJ2-7; D gene: NA; clone size: NA; CDR3 protein: CASSKDILRWWYTTEQYF; CDR3 DNA: TGTGCCAGCAGCAAAGATATCTTAAGGTGGTGGTACACTACCGAGCAGTACTTC
V gene: TRBV6-2/TRBV6-3; J gene: TRBJ1-5; D gene: NA; clone size: NA; CDR3 protein: CASSDRKNQPQHF; CDR3 DNA: TGTGCCAGCAGTGACAGGAAAAATCAGCCCCAGCATTTT
V gene: TRBV19; J gene: TRBJ1-6; D gene: NA; clone size: few; CDR3 protein: CASSMYEANSPLHF; CDR3 DNA: TGTGCCAGTAGTATGTATGAAGCGAATTCACCCCTCCACTTT
V gene: TRBV2; J gene: TRBJ2-6; D gene: TRBD2; clone size: NA; CDR3 protein: CASATGLARSGANVLTF; CDR3 DNA: TGTGCCAGTGCGACGGGACTAGCGAGATCTGGGGCCAACGTCCTGACTTTC
V gene: TRBV5-1; J gene: TRBJ2-7; D gene: TRBD2; clone size: NA; CDR3 protein: CASSLALAGGSYEQYF; CDR3 DNA: TGCGCCAGCAGCTTGGCCCTAGCGGGAGGTTCCTACGAGCAGTACTTC
V gene: TRBV28; J gene: TRBJ1-4; D gene: NA; clone size: few; CDR3 protein: CASIRRRGGEKLFF; CDR3 DNA: TGTGCCAGCATCCGACGCAGGGGTGGGGAAAAACTGTTTTTT
V gene: TRBV6-1; J gene: TRBJ1-2; D gene: NA; clone size: NA; CDR3 protein: CASSDDRRRGYTF; CDR3 DNA: TGTGCCAGCAGTGATGACAGGCGAAGGGGCTACACCTTC
V gene: TRBV2; J gene: TRBJ1-6; D gene: NA; clone size: NA; CDR3 protein: CASSEARQGNSPLHF; CDR3 DNA: TGTGCCAGCAGTGAAGCGCGGCAGGGTAATTCACCCCTCCACTTT
V gene: TRBV28; J gene: TRBJ1-6; D gene: NA; clone size: NA; CDR3 protein: CASSSHRLSYNSPLHF; CDR3 DNA: TGTGCCAGCAGTTCACACAGGCTCTCCTATAATTCACCCCTCCACTTT
V gene: TRBV2; J gene: TRBJ2-3; D gene: NA; clone size: NA; CDR3 protein: CASSGQGSGISDTQYF; CDR3 DNA: TGTGCCAGCAGTGGACAGGGGAGCGGGATTTCAGATACGCAGTATTTT
V gene: TRBV6-1; J gene: TRBJ1-2; D gene: NA; clone size: once; CDR3 protein: CASSEGSPGDGYTF; CDR3 DNA: TGTGCCAGCAGTGAGGGCAGCCCCGGGGATGGCTACACCTTC